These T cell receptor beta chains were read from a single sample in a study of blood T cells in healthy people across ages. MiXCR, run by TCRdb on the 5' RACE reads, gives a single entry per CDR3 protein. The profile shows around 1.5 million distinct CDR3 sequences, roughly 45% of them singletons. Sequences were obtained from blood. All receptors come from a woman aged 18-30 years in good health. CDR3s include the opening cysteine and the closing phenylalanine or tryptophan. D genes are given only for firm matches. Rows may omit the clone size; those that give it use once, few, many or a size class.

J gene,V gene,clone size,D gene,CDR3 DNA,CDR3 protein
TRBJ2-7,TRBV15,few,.,TGTGCCACCAGCAGAGTATTGGACTTCTACGAGCAGTACTTC,CATSRVLDFYEQYF
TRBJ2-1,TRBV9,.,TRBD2,TGTGCCAGCAGCCAAATAGCGGGTTCCTACAATGAGCAGTTCTTC,CASSQIAGSYNEQFF
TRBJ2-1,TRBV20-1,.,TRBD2,TGCAGTGCTGCTAGCGGGGGGGCTAGTGAGACCCAGTTCTTC,CSAASGGASETQFF
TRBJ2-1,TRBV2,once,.,TGTGCCAGCAGTGATCGGGCCGCCCACAATGAGCAGTTCTTC,CASSDRAAHNEQFF
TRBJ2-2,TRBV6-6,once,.,TGTGCCAGCAGGGTACCGAGCGGGAACACCGGGGAGCTGTTTTTT,CASRVPSGNTGELFF
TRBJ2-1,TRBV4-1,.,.,TGCGCCAGCAGCCAGGAACTCGGTGAGCAGTTCTTC,CASSQELGEQFF
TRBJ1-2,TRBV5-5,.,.,TGTGCCAGCAGCTTATGGAACAGGATGACTAACTATGGCTACACCTTC,CASSLWNRMTNYGYTF
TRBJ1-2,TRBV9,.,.,TGTGCCAGCAGCGTAGCCGTGGACAGAATTAACTATGGCTACACCTTC,CASSVAVDRINYGYTF
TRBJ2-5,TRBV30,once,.,TGTGCCTGGAGCCGACCCCGGGACGCCAGAACCCAGTACTTC,CAWSRPRDARTQYF
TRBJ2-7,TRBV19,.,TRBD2,TGTGCCAGTAGCCCGGGGGGGCAGGTCTACGAGCAGTACTTC,CASSPGGQVYEQYF
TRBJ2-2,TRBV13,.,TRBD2,TGTGCCAGCAGCTTAAGCGGGAAAAGGGCCGGGGAGCTGTTTTTT,CASSLSGKRAGELFF
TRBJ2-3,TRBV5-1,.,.,TGCGCCAGCAGTGCCCTGAGGTGGGATACGCAGTATTTT,CASSALRWDTQYF
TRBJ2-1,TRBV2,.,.,TGTGCCAGCAGAAGCCGACTAGAAGGCAATGAGCAGTTCTTC,CASRSRLEGNEQFF
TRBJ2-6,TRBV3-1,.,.,TGTGCCAGCAGCTTAGTCATAACGGCTGGGGCCAACGTCCTGACTTTC,CASSLVITAGANVLTF
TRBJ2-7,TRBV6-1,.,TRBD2,TGTGCCAGCAGAACTTGGGGGGCGGGAGGGCCTACCCTTGAGCAGTACTTC,CASRTWGAGGPTLEQYF
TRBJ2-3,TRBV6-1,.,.,TGTGCCAGCAGTGAGTGGAGGGACACAGATACGCAGTATTTT,CASSEWRDTDTQYF
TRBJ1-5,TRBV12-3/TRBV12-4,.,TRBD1,TGTGCCAGCAGGGGGACAGGGAACCATCAGCCCCAGCATTTT,CASRGTGNHQPQHF
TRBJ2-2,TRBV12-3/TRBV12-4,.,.,TGTGCCAGCAGCGGGACCGTCACCGGGGAGCTGTTTTTT,CASSGTVTGELFF
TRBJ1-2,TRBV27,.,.,TGTGCCAGCAGTCCACTTCCGGGACTGTCTAACTATGGCTACACCTTC,CASSPLPGLSNYGYTF
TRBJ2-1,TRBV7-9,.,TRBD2,TGTGCCAGCAGCTCCAACCTAGCGGGAGGGCGAAATTTAAACGCGAATGAGCAGTTCTTC,CASSSNLAGGRNLNANEQFF
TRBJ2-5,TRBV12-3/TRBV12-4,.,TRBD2,TGTGCCAGCAGTTATAGCGGGGGGGCGGGTAAAGAGACCCAGTACTTC,CASSYSGGAGKETQYF
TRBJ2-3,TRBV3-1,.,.,TGTGCCAGCAGCCAAGAAGAGGGGACGCAGTATTTT,CASSQEEGTQYF
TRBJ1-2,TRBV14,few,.,TGTGCCAGCAGCCAAGCTCGCGGGAACTATGGCTACACCTTC,CASSQARGNYGYTF
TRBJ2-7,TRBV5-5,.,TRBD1,TGTGCCAGCAGACATGGACAGGTGGGCGAGCAGTACTTC,CASRHGQVGEQYF
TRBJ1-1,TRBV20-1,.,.,TGCAGTGCTAGAGATTTCCCCCCTGAAGCTTTCTTT,CSARDFPPEAFF
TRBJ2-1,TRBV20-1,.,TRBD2,TGCAGTGCTGCAGCCGGGACTAGCCTCGATGAGACCCAGTTCTTC,CSAAAGTSLDETQFF
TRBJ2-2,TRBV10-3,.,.,TGTGCCATCAGTGAGTCGGGGGGAGCGGTTAACACCGGGGAGCTGTTTTTT,CAISESGGAVNTGELFF
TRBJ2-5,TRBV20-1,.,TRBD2,TGCAGTGCTAGAGAACCGACTAGCGGGAGTTACAATGAGCAGTACTTC,CSAREPTSGSYNEQYF
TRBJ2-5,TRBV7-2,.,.,TGTGCCAGCAGCCCTGGGGCTAGCGCAAAAGAGACCCAGTACTTC,CASSPGASAKETQYF
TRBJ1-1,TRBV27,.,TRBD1,TGTGCCAGCAGTGTAGAGGGGGCTACCAGAGCTTTCTTT,CASSVEGATRAFF
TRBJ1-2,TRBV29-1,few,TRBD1,TGCAGCGTTGAAACAGGGGCCGCTAACTATGGCTACACCTTC,CSVETGAANYGYTF
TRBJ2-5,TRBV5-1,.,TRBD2,TGCGCCAGCAGCCCGCGGACTAGGGAAGAGACCCAGTACTTC,CASSPRTREETQYF
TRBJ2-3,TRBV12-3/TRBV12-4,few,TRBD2,TGTGCCAGCAGTTGGACTAGCGGGGGTTCCATAGATACGCAGTATTTT,CASSWTSGGSIDTQYF
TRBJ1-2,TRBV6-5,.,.,TGTGCCAGCAGGACGAACCAGAACTATGGCTACACCTTC,CASRTNQNYGYTF
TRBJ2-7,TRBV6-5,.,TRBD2,TGTGCCAGCAGTTACGGGGGGGAGCGGTACTTC,CASSYGGERYF
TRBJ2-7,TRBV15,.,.,TGTGCCACCAGCAGCGGCGTACTCCCGGGCCAATACGAGCAGTACTTC,CATSSGVLPGQYEQYF
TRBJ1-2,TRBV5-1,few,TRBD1,TGCGCCAGCAGCTTTGGTTTCGGACAGGGTCACTATGGCTACACCTTC,CASSFGFGQGHYGYTF
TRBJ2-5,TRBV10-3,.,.,TGTGCCATCACCGGGGACCCCTGGGAGACCCAGTACTTC,CAITGDPWETQYF
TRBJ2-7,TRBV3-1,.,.,TGTGCCAGCAGCCATTATGCCGGGGAGCAGTACTTC,CASSHYAGEQYF
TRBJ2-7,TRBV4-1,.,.,TGCGCCAGCAGCCCGATAGGACTGGATAAGCAGTACTTC,CASSPIGLDKQYF
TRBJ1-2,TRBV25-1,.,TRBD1,TGTGCCAGCAGCCCAGGGGGGACAGTCTATGGCTACACCTTC,CASSPGGTVYGYTF
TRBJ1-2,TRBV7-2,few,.,TGTGCCAGCAGCGACTTGGGCGGGGGGTTTGGCTACACCTTC,CASSDLGGGFGYTF
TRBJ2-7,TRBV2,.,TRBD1,TGTGCCAGCAGTGCACAGGGGACCTACAATGAGCAGTACTTC,CASSAQGTYNEQYF
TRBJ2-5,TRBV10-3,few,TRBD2,TGTGCCATCAGTGGAGGACTAGCGGGAAAAGAGACCCAGTACTTC,CAISGGLAGKETQYF
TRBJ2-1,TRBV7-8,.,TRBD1,TGTGCCAGCAGCTTCGGACAGGGACGTGAGCAGTTCTTC,CASSFGQGREQFF
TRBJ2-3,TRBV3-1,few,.,TGTGCCAGCAGCCCCCCGGGGATAGATACGCAGTATTTT,CASSPPGIDTQYF